What follows is one T cell receptor (beta chain) and its context. Antigen unknown. This sample is drawn from a study of cytotoxic CD8 clonotypes in ibrutinib-treated CLL. About the research overall: Treatment had run for a median around 12 months, range 6 to 36, when response samples were taken. Sequencing produced an average of roughly 280,000 productive templates and 94,082 productive rearrangements per sample.

General study results and limits: Baseline values of clonality outstripped age-matched healthy donors and followed circulating CD8+ T-cell counts.

Clones were read by immunoSEQ multiplex PCR, and TCRdb kept only the in-frame ones, dropping some. The sample records 130,000 or so clones, 77% being singletons. The CDR3 covers 16 residues. Germline CDR1 SGHAT, CDR2 FQNNGV. The V and J ends lost 5 bases and 7 bases respectively, with 20 bases between them. J is TRBJ2-2 and V is TRBV11-2, with D possibly TRBD1 on 6 matching bases. The sequence derives from a human donor with chronic lymphocytic leukemia. Sample: PBMCs, taken after 12 months of ibrutinib treatment. The chain's CDR3 is CASSLSLTGWVGELFF. CDR3 nucleotides: TGTGCCAGCAGCCTTAGCCTTACAGGGTGGGTCGGGGAGCTGTTTTTT.